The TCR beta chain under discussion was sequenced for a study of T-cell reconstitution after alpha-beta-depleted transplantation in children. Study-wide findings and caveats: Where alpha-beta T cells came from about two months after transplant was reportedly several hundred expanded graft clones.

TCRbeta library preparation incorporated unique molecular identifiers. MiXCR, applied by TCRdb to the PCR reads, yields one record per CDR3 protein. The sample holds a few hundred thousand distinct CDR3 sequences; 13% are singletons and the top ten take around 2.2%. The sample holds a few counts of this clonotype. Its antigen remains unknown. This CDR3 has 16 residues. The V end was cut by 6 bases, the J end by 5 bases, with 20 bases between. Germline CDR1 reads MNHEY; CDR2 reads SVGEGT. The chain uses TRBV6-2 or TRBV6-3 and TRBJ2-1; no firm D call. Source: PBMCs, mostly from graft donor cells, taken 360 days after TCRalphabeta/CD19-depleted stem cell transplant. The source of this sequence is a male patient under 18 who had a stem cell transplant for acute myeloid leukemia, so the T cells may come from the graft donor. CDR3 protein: CASSPWIWQANNEQFF. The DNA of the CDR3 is TGTGCCAGCAGCCCCTGGATATGGCAGGCAAACAATGAGCAGTTCTTC.